These T cell receptor beta chains were read from a single sample in a study of T cell responses to AZD1222 COVID-19 vaccine. The table came from immunoSEQ multiplex PCR; TCRdb's copy has only in-frame clones and leaves some out. The sample holds over 95,000 clones, 70% to 90% seen once. The sample here was peripheral blood, taken on day 0 of AZD1222 vaccination. These receptors were taken from an adult in good health. Both conserved end residues are part of each CDR3. The order of the fields is J gene, V gene, D gene, clone size, CDR3 protein, CDR3 DNA. D genes are given only for firm matches. The size entry is marked missing in some rows and otherwise reads once, few, many or a size class.

j_gene: TRBJ1-2
v_gene: TRBV2
d_gene: .
abundance: .
CDR3aa: CASSERQPYGYTF
CDR3nt: TGTGCCAGCAGTGAACGCCAGCCCTATGGCTACACCTTC

j_gene: TRBJ1-5
v_gene: TRBV7-8
d_gene: TRBD1
abundance: .
CDR3aa: CASSLTGGENQPQHF
CDR3nt: TGTGCCAGCAGCTTAACAGGGGGGGAGAATCAGCCCCAGCATTTT

j_gene: TRBJ2-5
v_gene: TRBV27
d_gene: TRBD1
abundance: .
CDR3aa: CASRPGTGTETQYF
CDR3nt: TGTGCCAGCAGACCCGGGACAGGGACAGAGACCCAGTACTTC

j_gene: TRBJ2-7
v_gene: TRBV21-1
d_gene: .
abundance: .
CDR3aa: CASSKMYWRQGLYEQYF
CDR3nt: TGTGCCAGCAGCAAGATGTATTGGAGACAGGGTTTATACGAGCAGTACTTC

j_gene: TRBJ1-6
v_gene: TRBV6-5
d_gene: .
abundance: .
CDR3aa: CASSGQPENSPLHF
CDR3nt: TGTGCCAGCAGCGGGCAGCCAGAGAATTCACCCCTCCACTTT

j_gene: TRBJ1-2
v_gene: TRBV18
d_gene: .
abundance: .
CDR3aa: CASPNAGYGYTF
CDR3nt: TGTGCCAGCCCCAACGCGGGTTATGGCTACACCTTC

j_gene: TRBJ2-7
v_gene: TRBV27
d_gene: TRBD1
abundance: .
CDR3aa: CASSLSPGGDEQYF
CDR3nt: TGTGCCAGCAGTTTATCGCCAGGGGGCGACGAGCAGTACTTC

j_gene: TRBJ1-1
v_gene: TRBV11-1
d_gene: .
abundance: .
CDR3aa: CASSLIMNTEAFF
CDR3nt: TGTGCCAGCAGCCTAATTATGAACACTGAAGCTTTCTTT

j_gene: TRBJ2-2
v_gene: TRBV19
d_gene: .
abundance: .
CDR3aa: CASSIAGGPLNTGELFF
CDR3nt: TGTGCCAGTAGTATAGCCGGGGGACCCTTGAACACCGGGGAGCTGTTTTTT

j_gene: TRBJ1-1
v_gene: TRBV6-6
d_gene: TRBD1
abundance: .
CDR3aa: CASRPPGGGTEAFF
CDR3nt: TGTGCCAGCAGGCCCCCAGGGGGCGGCACTGAAGCTTTCTTT

j_gene: TRBJ1-2
v_gene: TRBV2
d_gene: TRBD1
abundance: .
CDR3aa: CASIDRVAGYTF
CDR3nt: TGTGCCAGCATAGACAGGGTGGCTGGCTACACCTTC

j_gene: TRBJ2-5
v_gene: TRBV13
d_gene: TRBD1
abundance: once
CDR3aa: CASSVDRGRGTQYF
CDR3nt: TGTGCCAGCAGCGTCGACAGGGGGCGCGGGACCCAGTACTTC

j_gene: TRBJ2-5
v_gene: TRBV27
d_gene: TRBD2
abundance: once
CDR3aa: CASSFSGGDGETQYF
CDR3nt: TGTGCCAGCAGTTTTTCCGGGGGGGACGGAGAGACCCAGTACTTC

j_gene: TRBJ1-5
v_gene: TRBV30
d_gene: .
abundance: .
CDR3aa: CAWRDSGADQHF
CDR3nt: TGTGCCTGGAGGGATTCAGGAGCCGACCAGCATTTT

j_gene: TRBJ2-6
v_gene: TRBV7-9
d_gene: .
abundance: .
CDR3aa: CASSEGARGANVLTF
CDR3nt: TGTGCCAGCTCCGAAGGGGCGCGGGGGGCCAACGTCCTGACTTTC

j_gene: TRBJ1-5
v_gene: TRBV24-1
d_gene: .
abundance: once
CDR3aa: CATQDSPNQPQHF
CDR3nt: TGTGCCACACAGGACAGCCCCAATCAGCCCCAGCATTTT

j_gene: TRBJ2-5
v_gene: TRBV19
d_gene: .
abundance: .
CDR3aa: CASRQAGETQYF
CDR3nt: TGTGCCAGTAGACAGGCGGGAGAGACCCAGTACTTC